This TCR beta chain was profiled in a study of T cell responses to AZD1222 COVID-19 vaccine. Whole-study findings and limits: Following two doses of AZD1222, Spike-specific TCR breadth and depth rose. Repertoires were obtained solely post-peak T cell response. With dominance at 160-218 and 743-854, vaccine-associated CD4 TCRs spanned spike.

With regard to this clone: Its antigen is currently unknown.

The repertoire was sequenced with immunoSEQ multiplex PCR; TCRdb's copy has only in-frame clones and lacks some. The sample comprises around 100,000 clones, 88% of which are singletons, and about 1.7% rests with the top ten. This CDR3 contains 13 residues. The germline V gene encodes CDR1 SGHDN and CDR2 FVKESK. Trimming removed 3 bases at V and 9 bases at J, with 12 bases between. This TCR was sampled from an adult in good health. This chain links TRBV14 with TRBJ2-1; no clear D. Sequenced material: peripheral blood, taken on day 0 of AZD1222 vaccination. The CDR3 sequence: CASSQYSSIEQFF. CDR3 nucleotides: TGTGCCAGCAGCCAGTACTCTAGTATTGAGCAGTTCTTC.